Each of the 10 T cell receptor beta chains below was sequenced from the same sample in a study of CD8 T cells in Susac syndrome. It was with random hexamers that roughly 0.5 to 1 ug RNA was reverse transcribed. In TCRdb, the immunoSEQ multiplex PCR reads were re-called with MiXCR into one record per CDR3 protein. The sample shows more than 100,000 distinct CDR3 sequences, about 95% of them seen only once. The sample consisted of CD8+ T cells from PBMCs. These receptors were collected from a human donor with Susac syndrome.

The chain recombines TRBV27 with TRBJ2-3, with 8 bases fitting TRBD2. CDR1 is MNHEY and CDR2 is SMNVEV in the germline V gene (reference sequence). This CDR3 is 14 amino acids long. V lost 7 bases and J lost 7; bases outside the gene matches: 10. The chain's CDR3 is CASTLGLGTNTQYF. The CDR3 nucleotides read TGTGCCAGCACCCTGGGACTAGGAACGAATACGCAGTATTTT.

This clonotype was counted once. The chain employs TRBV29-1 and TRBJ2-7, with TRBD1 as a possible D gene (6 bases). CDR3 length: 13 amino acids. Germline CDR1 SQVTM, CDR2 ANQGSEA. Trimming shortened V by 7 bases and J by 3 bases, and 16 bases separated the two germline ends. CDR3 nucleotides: TGCAGCGCAGGGGTAGACACGGACTACGAGCAGTACTTC. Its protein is CSAGVDTDYEQYF.

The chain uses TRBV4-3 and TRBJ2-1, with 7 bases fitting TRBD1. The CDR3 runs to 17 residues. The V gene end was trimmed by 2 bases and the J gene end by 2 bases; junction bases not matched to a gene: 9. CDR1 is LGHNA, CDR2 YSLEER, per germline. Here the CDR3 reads CASSQQSETGPYNEQFF. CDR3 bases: TGCGCCAGCAGCCAACAATCGGAGACAGGGCCCTACAATGAGCAGTTCTTC.

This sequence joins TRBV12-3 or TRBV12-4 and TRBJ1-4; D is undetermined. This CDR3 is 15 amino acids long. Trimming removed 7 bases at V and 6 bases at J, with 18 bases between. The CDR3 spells CASTFDSNRDEKLFF. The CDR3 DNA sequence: TGTGCCAGCACCTTCGACTCGAACCGAGATGAAAAACTGTTTTTT.

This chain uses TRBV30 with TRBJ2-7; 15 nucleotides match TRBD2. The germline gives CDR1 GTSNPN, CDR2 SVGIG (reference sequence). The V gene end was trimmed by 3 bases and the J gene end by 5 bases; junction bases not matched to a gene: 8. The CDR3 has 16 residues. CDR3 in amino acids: CAWRTVGLAGGHEQYF. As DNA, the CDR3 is TGTGCCTGGAGGACGGTCGGACTAGCGGGGGGGCACGAGCAGTACTTC.

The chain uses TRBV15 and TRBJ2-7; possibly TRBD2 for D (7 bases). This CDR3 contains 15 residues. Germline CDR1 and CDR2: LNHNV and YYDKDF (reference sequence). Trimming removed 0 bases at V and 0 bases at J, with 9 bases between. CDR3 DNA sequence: TGTGCCACCAGCAGAGATCGGGGGGCCTCCTACGAGCAGTACTTC. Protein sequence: CATSRDRGASYEQYF.

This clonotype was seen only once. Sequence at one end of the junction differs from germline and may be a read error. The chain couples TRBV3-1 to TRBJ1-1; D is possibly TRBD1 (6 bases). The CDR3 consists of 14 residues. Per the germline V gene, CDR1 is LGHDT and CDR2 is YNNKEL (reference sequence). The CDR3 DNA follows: TGTGCCAGCAGCCCGGTGGGGGCCGTTACTGACGCTTTCTTT. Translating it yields CASSPVGAVTDAFF.

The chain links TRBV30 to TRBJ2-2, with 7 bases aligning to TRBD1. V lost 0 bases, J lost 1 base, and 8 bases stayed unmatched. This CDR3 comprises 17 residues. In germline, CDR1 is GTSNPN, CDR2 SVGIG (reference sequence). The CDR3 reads CAWSVGRQGRNTGELFF. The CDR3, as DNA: TGTGCCTGGAGTGTGGGTCGACAGGGTCGGAACACCGGGGAGCTGTTTTTT. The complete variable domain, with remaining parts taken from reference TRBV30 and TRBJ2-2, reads SQTIHQWPATLVQPVGSPLSLECTVEGTSNPNLYWYRQAAGRGLQLLFYSVGIGQISSEVPQNLSASRPQDRQFILSSKKLLLSDSGFYLCAWSVGRQGRNTGELFFGEGSRLTVL.

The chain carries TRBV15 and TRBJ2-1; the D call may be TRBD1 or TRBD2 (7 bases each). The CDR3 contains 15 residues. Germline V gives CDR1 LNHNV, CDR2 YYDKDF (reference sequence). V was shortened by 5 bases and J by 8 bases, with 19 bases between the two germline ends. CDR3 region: CATSAQGRGNYEQFF. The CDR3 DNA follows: TGTGCCACCAGCGCACAGGGGAGGGGTAACTATGAGCAGTTCTTC.

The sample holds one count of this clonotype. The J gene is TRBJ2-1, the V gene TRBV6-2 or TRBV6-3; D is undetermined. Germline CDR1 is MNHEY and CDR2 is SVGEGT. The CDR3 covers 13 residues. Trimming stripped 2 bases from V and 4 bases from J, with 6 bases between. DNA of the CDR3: TGTGCCAGCAGTTACCTTAGATACAATGAGCAGTTCTTC. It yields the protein CASSYLRYNEQFF.